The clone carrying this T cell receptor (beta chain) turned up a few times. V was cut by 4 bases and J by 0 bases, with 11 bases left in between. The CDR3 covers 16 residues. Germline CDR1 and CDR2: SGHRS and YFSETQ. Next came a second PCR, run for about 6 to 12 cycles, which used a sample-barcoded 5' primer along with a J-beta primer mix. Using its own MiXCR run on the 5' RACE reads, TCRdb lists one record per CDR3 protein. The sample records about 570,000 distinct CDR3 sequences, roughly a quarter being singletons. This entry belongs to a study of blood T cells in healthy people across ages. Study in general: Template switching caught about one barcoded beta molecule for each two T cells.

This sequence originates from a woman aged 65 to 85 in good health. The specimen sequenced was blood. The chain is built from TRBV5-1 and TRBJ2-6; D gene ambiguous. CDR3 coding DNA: TGCGCCAGCAGCCACGGCGGATTCTCTGGGGCCAACGTCCTGACTTTC. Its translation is CASSHGGFSGANVLTF.